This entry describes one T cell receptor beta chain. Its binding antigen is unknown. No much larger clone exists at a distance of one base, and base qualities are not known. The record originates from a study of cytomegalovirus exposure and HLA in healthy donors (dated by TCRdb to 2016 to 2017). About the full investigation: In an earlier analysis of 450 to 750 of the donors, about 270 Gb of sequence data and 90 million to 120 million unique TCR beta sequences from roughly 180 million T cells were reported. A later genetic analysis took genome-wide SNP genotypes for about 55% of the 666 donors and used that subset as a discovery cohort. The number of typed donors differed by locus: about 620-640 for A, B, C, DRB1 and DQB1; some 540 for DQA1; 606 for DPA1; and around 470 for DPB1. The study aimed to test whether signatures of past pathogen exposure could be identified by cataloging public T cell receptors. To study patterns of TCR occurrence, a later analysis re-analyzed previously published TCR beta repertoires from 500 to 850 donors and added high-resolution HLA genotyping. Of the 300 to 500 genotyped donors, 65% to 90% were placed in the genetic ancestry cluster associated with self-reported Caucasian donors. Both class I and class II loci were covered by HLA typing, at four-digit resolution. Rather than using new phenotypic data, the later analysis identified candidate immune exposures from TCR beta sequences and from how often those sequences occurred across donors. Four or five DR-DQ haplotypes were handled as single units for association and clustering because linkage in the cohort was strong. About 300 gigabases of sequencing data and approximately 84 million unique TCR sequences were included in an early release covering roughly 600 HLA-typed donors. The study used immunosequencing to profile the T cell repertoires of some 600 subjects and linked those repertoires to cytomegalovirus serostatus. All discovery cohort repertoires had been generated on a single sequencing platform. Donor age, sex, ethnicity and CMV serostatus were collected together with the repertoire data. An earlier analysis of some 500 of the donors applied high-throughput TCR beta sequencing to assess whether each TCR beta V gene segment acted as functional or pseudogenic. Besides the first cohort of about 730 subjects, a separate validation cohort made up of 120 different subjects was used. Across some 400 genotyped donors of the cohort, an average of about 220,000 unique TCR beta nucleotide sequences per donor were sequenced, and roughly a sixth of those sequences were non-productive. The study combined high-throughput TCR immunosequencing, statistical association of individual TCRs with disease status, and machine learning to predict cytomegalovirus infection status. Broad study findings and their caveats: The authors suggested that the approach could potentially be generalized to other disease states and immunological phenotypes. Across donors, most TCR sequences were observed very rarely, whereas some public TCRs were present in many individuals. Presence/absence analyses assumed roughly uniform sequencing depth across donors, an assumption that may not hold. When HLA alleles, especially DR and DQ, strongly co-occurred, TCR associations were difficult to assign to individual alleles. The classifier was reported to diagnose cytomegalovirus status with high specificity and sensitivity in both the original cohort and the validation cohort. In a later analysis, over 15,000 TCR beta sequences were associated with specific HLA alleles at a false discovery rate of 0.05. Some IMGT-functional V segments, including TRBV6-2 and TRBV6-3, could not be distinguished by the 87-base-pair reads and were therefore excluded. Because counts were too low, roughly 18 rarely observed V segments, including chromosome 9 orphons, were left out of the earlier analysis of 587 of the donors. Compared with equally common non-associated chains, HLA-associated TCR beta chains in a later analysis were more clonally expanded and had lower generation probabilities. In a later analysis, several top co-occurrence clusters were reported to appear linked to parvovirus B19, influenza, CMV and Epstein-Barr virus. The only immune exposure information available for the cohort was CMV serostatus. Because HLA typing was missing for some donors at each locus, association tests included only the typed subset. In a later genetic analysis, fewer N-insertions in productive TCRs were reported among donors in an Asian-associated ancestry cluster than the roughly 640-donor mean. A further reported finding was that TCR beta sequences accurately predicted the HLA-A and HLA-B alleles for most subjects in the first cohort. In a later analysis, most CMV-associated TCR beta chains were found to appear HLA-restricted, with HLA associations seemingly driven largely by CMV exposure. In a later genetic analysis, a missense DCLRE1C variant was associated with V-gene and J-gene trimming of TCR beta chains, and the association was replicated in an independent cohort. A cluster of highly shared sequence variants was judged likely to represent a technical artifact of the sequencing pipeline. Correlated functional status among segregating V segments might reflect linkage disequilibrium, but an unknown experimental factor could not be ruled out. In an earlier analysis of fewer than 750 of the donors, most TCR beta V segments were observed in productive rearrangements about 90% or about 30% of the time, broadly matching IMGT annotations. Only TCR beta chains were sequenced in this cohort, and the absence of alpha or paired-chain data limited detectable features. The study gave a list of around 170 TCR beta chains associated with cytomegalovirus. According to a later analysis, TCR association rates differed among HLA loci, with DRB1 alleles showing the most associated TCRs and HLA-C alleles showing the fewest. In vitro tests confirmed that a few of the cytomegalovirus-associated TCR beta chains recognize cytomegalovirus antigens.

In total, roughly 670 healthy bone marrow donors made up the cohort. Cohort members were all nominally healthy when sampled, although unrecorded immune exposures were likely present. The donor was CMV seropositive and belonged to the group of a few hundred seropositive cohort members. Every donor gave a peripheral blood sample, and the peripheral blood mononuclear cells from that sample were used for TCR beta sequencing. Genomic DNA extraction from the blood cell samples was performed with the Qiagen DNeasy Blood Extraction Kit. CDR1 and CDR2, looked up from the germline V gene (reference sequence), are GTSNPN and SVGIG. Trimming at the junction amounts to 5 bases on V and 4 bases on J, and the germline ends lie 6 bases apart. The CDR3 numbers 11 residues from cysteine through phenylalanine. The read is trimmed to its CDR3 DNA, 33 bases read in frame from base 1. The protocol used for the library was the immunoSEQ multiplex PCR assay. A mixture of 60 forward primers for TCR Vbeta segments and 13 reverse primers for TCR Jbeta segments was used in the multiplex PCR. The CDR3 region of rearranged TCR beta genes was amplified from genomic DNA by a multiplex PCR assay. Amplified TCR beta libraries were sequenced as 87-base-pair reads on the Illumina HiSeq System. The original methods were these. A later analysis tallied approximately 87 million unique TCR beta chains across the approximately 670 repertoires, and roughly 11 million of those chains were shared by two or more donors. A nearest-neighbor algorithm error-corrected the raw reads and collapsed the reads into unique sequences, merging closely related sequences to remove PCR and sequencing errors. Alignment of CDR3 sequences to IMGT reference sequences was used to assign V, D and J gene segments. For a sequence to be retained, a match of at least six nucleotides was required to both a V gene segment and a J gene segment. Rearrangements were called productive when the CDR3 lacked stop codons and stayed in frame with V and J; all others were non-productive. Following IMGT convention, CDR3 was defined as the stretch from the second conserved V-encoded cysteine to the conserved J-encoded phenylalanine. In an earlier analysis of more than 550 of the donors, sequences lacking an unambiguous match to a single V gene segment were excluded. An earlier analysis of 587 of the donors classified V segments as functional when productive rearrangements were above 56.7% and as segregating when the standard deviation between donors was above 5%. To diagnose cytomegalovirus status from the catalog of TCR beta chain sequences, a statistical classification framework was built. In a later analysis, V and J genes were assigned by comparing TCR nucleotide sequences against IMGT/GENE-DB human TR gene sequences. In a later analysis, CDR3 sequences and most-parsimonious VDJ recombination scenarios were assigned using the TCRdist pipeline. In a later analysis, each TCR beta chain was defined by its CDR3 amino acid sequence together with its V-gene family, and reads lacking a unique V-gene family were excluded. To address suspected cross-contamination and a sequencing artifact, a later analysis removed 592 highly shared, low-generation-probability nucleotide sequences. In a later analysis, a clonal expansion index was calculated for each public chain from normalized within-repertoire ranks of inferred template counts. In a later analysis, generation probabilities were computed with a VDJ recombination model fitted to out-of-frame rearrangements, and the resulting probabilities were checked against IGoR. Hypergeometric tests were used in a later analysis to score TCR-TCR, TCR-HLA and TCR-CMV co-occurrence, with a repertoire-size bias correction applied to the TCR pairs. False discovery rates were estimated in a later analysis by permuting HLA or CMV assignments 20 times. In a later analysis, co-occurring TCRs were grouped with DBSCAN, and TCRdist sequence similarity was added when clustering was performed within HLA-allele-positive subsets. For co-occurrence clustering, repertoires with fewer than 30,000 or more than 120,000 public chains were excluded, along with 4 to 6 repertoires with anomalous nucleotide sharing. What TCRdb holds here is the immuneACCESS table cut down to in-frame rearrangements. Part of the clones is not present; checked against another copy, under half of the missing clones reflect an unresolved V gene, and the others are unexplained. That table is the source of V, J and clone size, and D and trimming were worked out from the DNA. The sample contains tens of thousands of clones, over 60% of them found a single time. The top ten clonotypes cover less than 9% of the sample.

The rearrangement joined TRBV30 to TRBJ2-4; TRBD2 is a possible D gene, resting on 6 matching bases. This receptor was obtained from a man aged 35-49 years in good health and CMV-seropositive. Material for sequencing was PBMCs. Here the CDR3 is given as CAWREKNIQYF. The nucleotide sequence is TGTGCCTGGCGGGAGAAAAACATTCAGTACTTC. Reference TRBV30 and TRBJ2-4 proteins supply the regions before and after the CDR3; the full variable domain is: SQTIHQWPATLVQPVGSPLSLECTVEGTSNPNLYWYRQAAGRGLQLLFYSVGIGQISSEVPQNLSASRPQDRQFILSSKKLLLSDSGFYLCAWREKNIQYFGAGTRLSVL.